This is a list of T cell receptor beta chains from one sample in a study of blood T cell repertoires in COVID-19. The repertoire was sequenced with immunoSEQ multiplex PCR; TCRdb's copy has only in-frame clones and lacks some. Altogether 170,000 or so clones are present, more than 85% being singletons, with the ten largest covering less than 3%. The specimen was peripheral blood. These receptors were obtained from a man aged 35 to 55 with active or convalescent COVID-19. Each CDR3 is given with its conserved first and last residue. Each record gives: D gene, J gene, V gene, clone size, CDR3 DNA, CDR3 protein. D genes are given only for firm matches. Size values are once, few and many counts, or a class for expanded clones, and some rows have none.

D gene: TRBD2; J gene: TRBJ2-5; V gene: TRBV5-1; clone size: few; CDR3 DNA: TGCGCCAGCAGTGAGGGAGGGACGGGTGAGACCCAGTACTTC; CDR3 protein: CASSEGGTGETQYF
D gene: TRBD1; J gene: TRBJ2-7; V gene: TRBV14; clone size: NA; CDR3 DNA: TGTGCCAGCACCCTGGACAGGGGCAAGCAGTACTTC; CDR3 protein: CASTLDRGKQYF
D gene: TRBD1; J gene: TRBJ2-5; V gene: TRBV11-3; clone size: once; CDR3 DNA: TGTGCCAGCAGCTTTGGACAGGGGGAGACCCAGTACTTC; CDR3 protein: CASSFGQGETQYF
D gene: NA; J gene: TRBJ2-7; V gene: TRBV7-2; clone size: NA; CDR3 DNA: TGTGCCAGCAGCTCCGACGACAGGGAGCAGTACTTC; CDR3 protein: CASSSDDREQYF
D gene: TRBD2; J gene: TRBJ2-3; V gene: TRBV7-3; clone size: NA; CDR3 DNA: TGTGCCAGCAGCCTCAATAGCGGGGGGTTAGGAGATACGCAGTATTTT; CDR3 protein: CASSLNSGGLGDTQYF
D gene: TRBD1; J gene: TRBJ2-5; V gene: TRBV11-3; clone size: NA; CDR3 DNA: TGTGCCAGCAGCTTAGACGCGGACAGGGTCTACCAAGAGACCCAGTACTTC; CDR3 protein: CASSLDADRVYQETQYF
D gene: NA; J gene: TRBJ1-1; V gene: TRBV4-2; clone size: NA; CDR3 DNA: TGTGCCAGCAGCCCGGAGCTTGGCGGGACTGAAGCTTTCTTT; CDR3 protein: CASSPELGGTEAFF
D gene: NA; J gene: TRBJ2-4; V gene: TRBV4-2; clone size: NA; CDR3 DNA: TGTGCCAGCAGCCAAGGACAGTTAGCCAAAAACATTCAGTACTTC; CDR3 protein: CASSQGQLAKNIQYF
D gene: NA; J gene: TRBJ2-5; V gene: TRBV29-1; clone size: NA; CDR3 DNA: TGCAGCGTTGGGGCGGGGCACGGGACCCAGTACTTC; CDR3 protein: CSVGAGHGTQYF
D gene: TRBD2; J gene: TRBJ2-5; V gene: TRBV11-2; clone size: NA; CDR3 DNA: TGTGCCAGCAGCTTAGTGTCTATGTCTAGCGGCCAAGAGACCCAGTACTTC; CDR3 protein: CASSLVSMSSGQETQYF
D gene: NA; J gene: TRBJ1-2; V gene: TRBV7-2; clone size: NA; CDR3 DNA: TGTGCCAGCAGCCTTACCGACAGTCGGGACTATGGCTACACCTTC; CDR3 protein: CASSLTDSRDYGYTF